Listed below are T cell receptor beta chains from one sample, sequenced in a study of tumor-infiltrating lymphocytes in oesophageal squamous cell carcinoma. Each CDR3 protein is one row after TCRdb ran MiXCR on the PCR reads. The sample carries approximately 9,600 distinct CDR3 sequences, about 61% recorded once. The specimen sequenced was esophageal tumor tissue. These TCRs come from a male donor with esophageal squamous cell carcinoma. The CDR3 runs from the conserved cysteine through the conserved F or W. The D gene is left open where the match is weak. Some rows have no size entry. The others give once, few or many, or a class for an expanded clone.

V gene,J gene,D gene,clone size,CDR3 protein,CDR3 DNA
TRBV7-2,TRBJ2-7,.,.,CASSDTGTRSYEQYF,TGTGCCAGCAGCGATACGGGTACACGCTCCTACGAGCAGTACTTC
TRBV12-3/TRBV12-4,TRBJ2-1,TRBD2,large,CASSRTSGRYNEQFF,TGTGCCAGCAGCCGGACTAGCGGGAGGTACAATGAGCAGTTCTTC
TRBV28,TRBJ1-2,.,.,CASSSGSYGYTF,TGTGCCAGCAGCTCGGGTTCCTATGGCTACACCTTC
TRBV28,TRBJ2-7,.,medium-sized,CASSLYGPGSYEQYF,TGTGCCAGCAGTTTATATGGGCCCGGGAGTTACGAGCAGTACTTC
TRBV28,TRBJ2-7,TRBD2,.,CASMLGLAPSYEQYF,TGTGCCAGCATGCTCGGACTAGCGCCCTCCTACGAGCAGTACTTC
TRBV6-1,TRBJ2-3,TRBD2,many,CASSRGLAGVGDTQYF,TGTGCCAGCAGCCGGGGACTAGCGGGAGTGGGAGATACGCAGTATTTT
TRBV7-1,TRBJ2-7,TRBD2,.,CASSTSSGGQYF,TGTGCCAGCAGCACCAGTAGCGGGGGGCAGTACTTC
TRBV27,TRBJ2-5,.,.,CASHGPLEKTQYF,TGTGCCAGCCACGGGCCTCTCGAAAAGACCCAGTACTTC
TRBV28,TRBJ1-1,TRBD1,once,CASSSGGGNTEAFF,TGTGCCAGCAGCTCGGGAGGGGGCAACACTGAAGCTTTCTTT
TRBV10-3,TRBJ2-7,TRBD2,once,CAIKDLAGGSNEQYF,TGTGCCATCAAGGACCTAGCGGGAGGGAGCAACGAGCAGTACTTC
TRBV7-8,TRBJ2-5,TRBD1,few,CASSRTGAGETQYF,TGTGCCAGCAGCCGAACAGGGGCAGGAGAGACCCAGTACTTC
TRBV7-2,TRBJ2-1,TRBD1,once,CASSLYRTGVNEQFF,TGTGCCAGCAGCTTATATAGGACAGGGGTCAATGAGCAGTTCTTC
TRBV28,TRBJ2-7,.,.,CASIRGGSKVHEQYF,TGTGCCAGCATCCGGGGCGGCTCTAAGGTCCACGAGCAGTACTTC
TRBV6-1,TRBJ2-3,.,many,CASTEAVFADTQYF,TGTGCCAGCACTGAAGCCGTTTTTGCAGATACGCAGTATTTT
TRBV7-2,TRBJ2-1,TRBD2,.,CASSQQSGSSYEQFF,TGTGCCAGCAGCCAACAAAGCGGGAGCTCATACGAGCAGTTCTTC
TRBV5-4,TRBJ2-2,TRBD1,many,CASSLAARTGSTGELFF,TGTGCCAGCAGCTTGGCCGCTAGGACAGGGTCCACCGGGGAGCTGTTTTTT
TRBV7-2,TRBJ2-7,.,few,CASSLNLAFEQYF,TGTGCCAGCAGCTTAAATTTAGCTTTCGAGCAGTACTTC
TRBV7-2,TRBJ2-5,.,.,CASSLGGQETQYF,TGTGCCAGCAGCTTAGGGGGGCAAGAGACCCAGTACTTC
TRBV11-1,TRBJ1-1,TRBD1,.,CASSPEGTGSDAFF,TGTGCCAGCAGCCCTGAAGGGACAGGGTCCGACGCTTTCTTT
TRBV7-8,TRBJ2-7,.,.,CASSPVGAFVYEQYF,TGTGCCAGCAGCCCTGTTGGGGCGTTTGTTTACGAGCAGTACTTC
TRBV7-3,TRBJ2-3,.,.,CASSPYTNTDTQYF,TGTGCCAGCAGCCCATATACGAACACAGATACGCAGTATTTT
TRBV6-1,TRBJ2-3,.,.,CASRRDPTDTQYF,TGTGCCAGCAGGAGGGACCCCACAGATACGCAGTATTTT
TRBV12-3/TRBV12-4,TRBJ1-2,TRBD1,.,CASSLTDRDGYGYTF,TGTGCCAGCAGTTTAACCGACAGGGACGGCTATGGCTACACCTTC
TRBV5-3,TRBJ2-1,TRBD2,.,CASSLTSGIELFF,TGTGCCAGCAGCTTGACTAGCGGGATAGAGCTGTTCTTC
TRBV6-6,TRBJ2-1,TRBD2,.,CASSYTSGGNEQFF,TGTGCCAGCAGTTACACTAGCGGGGGCAATGAGCAGTTCTTC
TRBV7-3,TRBJ2-4,.,.,CASSKNGKAKNIQYF,TGTGCCAGCAGCAAAAACGGCAAGGCCAAAAACATTCAGTACTTC
TRBV12-3/TRBV12-4,TRBJ2-1,TRBD2,.,CASTGSQLAGTNNEQFF,TGTGCCAGCACCGGCAGCCAATTAGCGGGGACGAACAATGAGCAGTTCTTC
TRBV7-6,TRBJ2-3,.,.,CASSFRPQDTQYF,TGTGCCAGCAGCTTCCGACCCCAAGATACGCAGTATTTT
TRBV11-2,TRBJ2-1,.,.,CASSLGTGSVEQFF,TGTGCCAGCAGCTTAGGGACCGGGTCGGTTGAGCAGTTCTTC
TRBV7-3,TRBJ2-3,.,hyperexpanded,CASSQRPSDTQYF,TGTGCCAGCAGCCAAAGACCATCAGATACGCAGTATTTT
TRBV7-8,TRBJ2-5,TRBD2,.,CASSLRPSGGAGETQYF,TGTGCCAGCAGCTTAAGGCCTAGCGGGGGGGCCGGGGAGACCCAGTACTTC
TRBV7-2,TRBJ2-6,.,once,CASSLVGRASGANVLTF,TGTGCCAGCAGCTTAGTAGGCAGGGCCTCTGGGGCCAACGTCCTGACTTTC
TRBV7-8,TRBJ2-5,TRBD2,.,CASSLWRELLETQYF,TGTGCCAGCAGCTTATGGCGGGAGTTGTTAGAGACCCAGTACTTC
TRBV7-6,TRBJ2-1,.,.,CASSWKNNEQFF,TGTGCCAGCAGCTGGAAAAACAATGAGCAGTTCTTC
TRBV24-1,TRBJ2-7,TRBD1,.,CATSDPHRGLDEQYF,TGTGCCACCAGTGATCCCCACAGGGGGCTGGACGAGCAGTACTTC
TRBV7-8,TRBJ1-2,TRBD1,medium-sized,CASSFGTGSYGYTF,TGTGCCAGCAGCTTTGGGACAGGTTCCTATGGCTACACCTTC
TRBV7-2,TRBJ2-5,.,.,CASSLMRETQYF,TGTGCCAGCAGCTTAATGAGAGAGACCCAGTACTTC
TRBV6-2/TRBV6-3,TRBJ1-4,.,.,CASSDGDEKLFF,TGTGCCAGCAGTGACGGGGATGAAAAACTGTTTTTT
TRBV7-9,TRBJ2-5,.,.,CASSLVHRGGETQYF,TGTGCCAGCAGCTTAGTTCACAGGGGGGGAGAGACCCAGTACTTC
TRBV10-3,TRBJ2-1,.,.,CAISESHSKGNEQFF,TGTGCCATCAGTGAGTCGCACAGCAAGGGCAATGAGCAGTTCTTC
TRBV3-1,TRBJ2-1,TRBD1,few,CASSQGPGQGFNEQFF,TGTGCCAGCAGCCAAGGACCGGGACAGGGGTTCAATGAGCAGTTCTTC
TRBV28,TRBJ2-4,.,.,CASSPGGGAYNEQYF,TGTGCCAGCAGTCCCGGGGGCGGGGCCTACAATGAGCAGTACTTC
TRBV7-9,TRBJ1-2,.,medium-sized,CASSLSTYGYTF,TGTGCCAGCAGCTTATCAACTTATGGCTACACCTTC
TRBV7-3,TRBJ2-5,TRBD2,.,CASSAGGGGETQYF,TGTGCCAGCAGCGCGGGGGGGGGCGGGGAGACCCAGTACTTC
TRBV6-1,TRBJ2-5,TRBD2,.,CASSPGTSGRALLVGVEETQYF,TGTGCCAGCAGTCCCGGGACTAGCGGGAGGGCCTTATTAGTGGGGGTCGAAGAGACCCAGTACTTC
TRBV12-3/TRBV12-4,TRBJ1-2,TRBD1,.,CASSLPGQGVYGYTF,TGTGCCAGCAGTTTACCGGGACAGGGGGTCTACGGCTACACCTTC
TRBV11-1,TRBJ2-5,TRBD1,few,CASSPGTVETQYF,TGTGCCAGCAGCCCAGGGACAGTTGAGACCCAGTACTTC
TRBV19,TRBJ2-7,TRBD1,.,CASSSTGGFGEQYF,TGTGCCAGTAGTAGCACAGGGGGCTTTGGGGAGCAGTACTTC
TRBV12-3/TRBV12-4,TRBJ2-5,.,large,CASSLAVRREQYF,TGTGCCAGCAGTTTAGCAGTTCGGAGGGAGCAGTACTTC
TRBV28,TRBJ2-1,.,few,CASSLGGSTYNEQFF,TGTGCCAGCAGTTTAGGAGGGAGCACCTACAATGAGCAGTTCTTC
TRBV7-2,TRBJ2-4,TRBD2,.,CASSFTSGLSSYNEQYF,TGTGCCAGCAGCTTCACTAGCGGTCTAAGCTCCTACAATGAGCAGTACTTC
TRBV12-3/TRBV12-4,TRBJ2-5,TRBD2,.,CASSLGTSEKETQYF,TGTGCCAGCAGTTTAGGGACTAGCGAAAAAGAGACCCAGTACTTC
TRBV7-2,TRBJ2-1,TRBD2,.,CASSPITSGSYNEQFF,TGTGCCAGCAGCCCCATCACTAGCGGTAGTTACAATGAGCAGTTCTTC
TRBV7-3,TRBJ2-2,.,few,CASSQDRLTVSGELFF,TGTGCCAGCAGCCAAGACAGGCTAACCGTTTCCGGGGAGCTGTTTTTT